These T cell receptor beta chains were read from a single sample in a study of beta chain features in type 1 diabetes. TCRdb keeps only in-frame clones here, not all; method: immunoSEQ multiplex PCR. This sample has roughly 300,000 clones, with 12% to 15% found just once. The sample was central memory CD4+ T cells from blood. The receptor source for this set is a man aged 25 to 40 in good health. The CDR3 runs from the conserved cysteine through the conserved F or W. Fields, in order: V gene, clone size, J gene, D gene, CDR3 DNA, CDR3 protein. A D gene is named only where the DNA matches it firmly. The size of a clone is reported for some rows only, either as once, few or many, or as a class for expanded clones.

TRBV27	few	TRBJ2-5	-	TGTGCCAGCAGTTTAACCGGAGAGACCCAGTACTTC	CASSLTGETQYF
TRBV5-4	-	TRBJ1-2	-	TGTGCCAGCAGCTTGCGGGGGCTCGCTAACTATGGCTACACCTTC	CASSLRGLANYGYTF
TRBV5-1	many	TRBJ2-2	TRBD1	TGCGCCAGCAGGAGAGGGACAGAGAACACCGGGGAGCTGTTTTTT	CASRRGTENTGELFF
TRBV30	-	TRBJ1-1	-	TGTGCCGGGGATGGCGATATGGTTTATCGTGCTGAAGCTTTCTTT	CAGDGDMVYRAEAFF
TRBV5-6	-	TRBJ1-3	-	TGTGCCAGCAGCTTAACAGGGCGGAACACCATATATTTT	CASSLTGRNTIYF
TRBV6-5	-	TRBJ2-1	-	TGTGCCAGCAGTACCTACAATGAGCAGTTCTTC	CASSTYNEQFF
TRBV29-1	few	TRBJ2-3	-	TGCAGCGTAAGGGCCCAAACCCGAGATACGCAGTATTTT	CSVRAQTRDTQYF
TRBV5-1	-	TRBJ2-5	TRBD1	TGCGCCAGCAGCGAAGGACAGGCCTTCTTGGTTGAGACCCAGTACTTC	CASSEGQAFLVETQYF
TRBV10-3	many	TRBJ2-1	TRBD2	TGTGCCACCTCCAGCGGGATAGTCAATGAGCAGTTCTTC	CATSSGIVNEQFF
TRBV4-1	-	TRBJ1-4	-	TGCGCCAGCAGCCAAGATGGGGCAGAAGGAAATGAAAAACTGTTTTTT	CASSQDGAEGNEKLFF
TRBV5-4	few	TRBJ2-2	-	TGTGCCAGCACCCCTGGACGGCTGAACACCGGGGAGCTGTTTTTT	CASTPGRLNTGELFF
TRBV5-1	few	TRBJ2-3	-	TGCGCCAGCAACCCTCGCGGGGCCGCGTATACGCAGTATTTT	CASNPRGAAYTQYF
TRBV19	-	TRBJ1-6	-	TGTGCCAGTAGTATAGCTCAGGGTGAATCACCCCTCCACTTT	CASSIAQGESPLHF
TRBV18	few	TRBJ1-5	-	TGTGCCAGCTCACCAGGGGGAGGCAATCAGCCCCAGCATTTT	CASSPGGGNQPQHF
TRBV5-4	many	TRBJ1-5	-	TGTGCCAGCAGCTCAATTAGTGGCCCTCATCAGCCCCAGCATTTT	CASSSISGPHQPQHF
TRBV7-9	many	TRBJ2-1	TRBD2	TGTGCCAGCAGCTCCCCAAAAGGTCTAGCGGGAGCCTACAATGAGCAGTTCTTC	CASSSPKGLAGAYNEQFF
TRBV4-3	many	TRBJ2-5	TRBD2	TGCGCCAGCAGCCCATCCGGGGGGTTTCAAGAGACCCAGTACTTC	CASSPSGGFQETQYF
TRBV5-1	-	TRBJ2-1	TRBD1	TGCGCCAGCAGCTCAAGGACAGGGGGCAATGAGCAGTTCTTC	CASSSRTGGNEQFF
TRBV6-6	-	TRBJ1-5	TRBD1	TGTGCCAGTGTCTTGGACAGGGCAGGCAATCAGCCCCAGCATTTT	CASVLDRAGNQPQHF
TRBV10-3	-	TRBJ2-3	-	TGTGCCAGCAGGGCAGGAGGACCGATCACAGATACGCAGTATTTT	CASRAGGPITDTQYF
TRBV2	-	TRBJ2-3	-	TGTGCCAGCAGACTAGCCCATAGCACAGATACGCAGTATTTT	CASRLAHSTDTQYF
TRBV25-1	-	TRBJ2-2	-	TGTGCCAGCAGTGAATGGGGGGAGAAGAACACCGGGGAGCTGTTTTTT	CASSEWGEKNTGELFF
TRBV7-9	few	TRBJ1-6	-	TGTGCCAGCAGCCAAGGGAACTATAATTCACCCCTCCACTTT	CASSQGNYNSPLHF
TRBV11-3	few	TRBJ2-1	TRBD2	TGTGCCAGCAGCCCGACTAGCGGGAGATCCCAGTTCTTC	CASSPTSGRSQFF